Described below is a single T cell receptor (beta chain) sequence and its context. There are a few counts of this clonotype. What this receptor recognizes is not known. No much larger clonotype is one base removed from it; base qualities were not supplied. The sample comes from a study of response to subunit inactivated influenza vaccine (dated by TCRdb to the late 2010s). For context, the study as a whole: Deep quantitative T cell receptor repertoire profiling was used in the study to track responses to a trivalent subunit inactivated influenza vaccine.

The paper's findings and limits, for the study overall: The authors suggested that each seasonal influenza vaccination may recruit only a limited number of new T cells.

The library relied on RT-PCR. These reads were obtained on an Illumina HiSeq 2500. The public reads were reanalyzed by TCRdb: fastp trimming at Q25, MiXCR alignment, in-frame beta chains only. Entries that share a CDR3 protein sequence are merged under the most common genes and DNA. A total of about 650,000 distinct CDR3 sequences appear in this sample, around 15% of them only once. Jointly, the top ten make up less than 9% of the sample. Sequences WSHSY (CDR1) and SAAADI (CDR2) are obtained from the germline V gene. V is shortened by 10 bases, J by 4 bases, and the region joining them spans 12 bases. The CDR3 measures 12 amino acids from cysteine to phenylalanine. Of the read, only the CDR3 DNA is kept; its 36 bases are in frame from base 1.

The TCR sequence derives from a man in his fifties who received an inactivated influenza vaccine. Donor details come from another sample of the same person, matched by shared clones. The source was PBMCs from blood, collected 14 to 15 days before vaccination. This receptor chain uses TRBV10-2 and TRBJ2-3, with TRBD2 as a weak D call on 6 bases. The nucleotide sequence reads TGCGCCACAATGCGGGGTCCAGATACGCAGTATTTT. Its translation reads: CATMRGPDTQYF.